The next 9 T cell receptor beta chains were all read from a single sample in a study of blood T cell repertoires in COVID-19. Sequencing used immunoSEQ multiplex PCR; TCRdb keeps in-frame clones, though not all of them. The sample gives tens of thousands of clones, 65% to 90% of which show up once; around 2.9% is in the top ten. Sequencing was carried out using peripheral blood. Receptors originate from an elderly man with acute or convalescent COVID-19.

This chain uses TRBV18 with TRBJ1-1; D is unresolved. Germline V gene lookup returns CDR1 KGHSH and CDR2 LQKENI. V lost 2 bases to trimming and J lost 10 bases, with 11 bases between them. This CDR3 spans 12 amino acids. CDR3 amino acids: CASSPDGGRAFF. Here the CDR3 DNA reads TGTGCCAGCTCACCAGACGGAGGGCGAGCTTTCTTT.

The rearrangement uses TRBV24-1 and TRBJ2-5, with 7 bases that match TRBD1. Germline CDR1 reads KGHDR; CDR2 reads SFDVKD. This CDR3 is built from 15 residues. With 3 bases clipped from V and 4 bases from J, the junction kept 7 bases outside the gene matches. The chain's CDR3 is CATSDPTGSGETQYF. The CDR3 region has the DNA TGTGCCACCAGTGATCCGACAGGGTCCGGAGAGACCCAGTACTTC.

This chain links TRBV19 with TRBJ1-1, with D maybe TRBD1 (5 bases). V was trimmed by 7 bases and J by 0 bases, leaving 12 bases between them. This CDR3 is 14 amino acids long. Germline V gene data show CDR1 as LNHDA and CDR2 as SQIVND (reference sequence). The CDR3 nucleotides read TGTGCCAGTACCCCGTCGACAGTGAACACTGAAGCTTTCTTT. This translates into CASTPSTVNTEAFF.

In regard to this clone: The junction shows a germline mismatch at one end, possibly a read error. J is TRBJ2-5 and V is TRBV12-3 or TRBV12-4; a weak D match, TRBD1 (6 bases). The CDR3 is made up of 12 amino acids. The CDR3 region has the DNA TGTGCCAGCAGTTACTACAGGGAGAGCCAGTACTTC. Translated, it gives CASSYYRESQYF.

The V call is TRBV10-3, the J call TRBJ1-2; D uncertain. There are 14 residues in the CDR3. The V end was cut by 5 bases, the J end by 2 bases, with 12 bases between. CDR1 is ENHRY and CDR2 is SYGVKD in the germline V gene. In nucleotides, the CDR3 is TGTGCCATCAGTCTTGAGCCGTCAAACTATGGCTACACCTTC. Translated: CAISLEPSNYGYTF.

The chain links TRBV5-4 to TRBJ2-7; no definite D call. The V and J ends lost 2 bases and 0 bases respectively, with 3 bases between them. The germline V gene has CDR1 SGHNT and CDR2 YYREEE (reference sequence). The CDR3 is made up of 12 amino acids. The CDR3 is CASSFLSYEQYF. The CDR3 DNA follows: TGTGCCAGCAGCTTTCTCTCCTACGAGCAGTACTTC.

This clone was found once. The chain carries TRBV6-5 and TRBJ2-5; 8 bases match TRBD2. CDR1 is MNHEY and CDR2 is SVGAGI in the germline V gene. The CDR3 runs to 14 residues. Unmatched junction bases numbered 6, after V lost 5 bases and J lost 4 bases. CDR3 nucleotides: TGTGCCAGCAGTAGCGGGAGTCCGGGAGAGACCCAGTACTTC. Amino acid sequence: CASSSGSPGETQYF.

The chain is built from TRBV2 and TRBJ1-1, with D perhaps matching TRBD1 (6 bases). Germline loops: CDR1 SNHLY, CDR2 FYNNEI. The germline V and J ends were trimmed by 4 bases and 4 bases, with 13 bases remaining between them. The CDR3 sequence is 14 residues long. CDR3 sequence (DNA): TGTGCCAGCAGTGGGAACAGGGAGGGCACTGAAGCTTTCTTT. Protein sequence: CASSGNREGTEAFF. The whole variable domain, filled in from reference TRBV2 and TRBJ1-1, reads EPEVTQTPSHQVTQMGQEVILRCVPISNHLYFYWYRQILGQKVEFLVSFYNNEISEKSEIFDDQFSVERPDGSNFTLKIRSTKLEDSAMYFCASSGNREGTEAFFGQGTRLTVV.

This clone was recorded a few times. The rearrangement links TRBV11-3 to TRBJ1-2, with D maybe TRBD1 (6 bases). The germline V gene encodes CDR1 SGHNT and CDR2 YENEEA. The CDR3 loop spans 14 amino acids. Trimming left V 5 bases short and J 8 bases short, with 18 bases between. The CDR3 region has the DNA TGTGCCAGCAGCCCCTCGGGGACACCAGGGGGCTACACCTTC. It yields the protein CASSPSGTPGGYTF.